Below are 20 T cell receptor beta chains sequenced from a single sample in a study of cytomegalovirus exposure and HLA in healthy donors. PCR primers comprised 60 Vbeta and 13 Jbeta primers. Repertoires were generated with immunoSEQ multiplex PCR, while TCRdb's copy carries only in-frame clones and drops some. The sample contains about 140,000 clones, 75% of which appear only once. The sample consisted of PBMCs. These TCRs come from a young man in good health and CMV-seropositive.

The chain uses TRBV5-1 and TRBJ2-7; possibly TRBD1 for D (6 bases). The CDR3 runs to 12 residues. The V end was cut by 2 bases, the J end by 6 bases, with 9 bases between. CDR1 SGHRS and CDR2 YFSETQ come from the germline V gene. The CDR3 DNA is TGCGCCAGCAGCTTTACAGGGTCCGAGCAGTACTTC. It codes for CASSFTGSEQYF. Full variable domain (rest looked up from reference TRBV5-1 and TRBJ2-7): KAGVTQTPRYLIKTRGQQVTLSCSPISGHRSVSWYQQTPGQGLQFLFEYFSETQRNKGNFPGRFSGRQFSNSRSEMNVSTLELGDSALYLCASSFTGSEQYFGPGTRLTVT.

This clone was counted a few times. V is TRBV7-9 and J is TRBJ1-1, with 9 bases that match TRBD1. Germline V gene data show CDR1 as SEHNR and CDR2 as FQNEAQ (reference sequence). With V trimmed by 5 bases and J by 10 bases, 11 bases remained unmatched. This CDR3 contains 14 residues. The CDR3 sequence: CASSPAVRTGVAFF. The CDR3 nucleotides are TGTGCCAGCAGCCCGGCTGTCCGGACAGGGGTAGCTTTCTTT.

The J gene is TRBJ2-1, the V gene TRBV2; 10 nucleotides line up with TRBD2. The CDR3 spans 15 residues. Trimming at V came to 6 bases and at J to 7 bases, leaving 9 bases not matched to a gene. Germline-derived CDR1 and CDR2 are SNHLY and FYNNEI. CDR3 amino acids: CASRSELAGVNEQFF. The CDR3 coding sequence is TGTGCCAGCAGGAGCGAGCTAGCGGGAGTGAATGAGCAGTTCTTC.

V and J are TRBV6-4 and TRBJ2-4; 14 bases are a match to TRBD2. The ends lost 5 bases at V and 1 base at J; junction bases unmatched: 13. The CDR3 contains 20 residues. CDR1 and CDR2 from the germline V gene are MRHNA and SNTAGT. The CDR3 nucleotides are TGTGCCAGCAGTAGAATTCCGGGACTAGCGGGAGCGGGGGCCAAAAACATTCAGTACTTC. Its protein is CASSRIPGLAGAGAKNIQYF.

Only one count was recorded for this clone. J is TRBJ1-1 and V is TRBV6-1; D may be TRBD1 (5 bases). Trimming removed 6 bases from V and 2 bases from J, with 16 bases in between. Germline values: CDR1 MNHNS, CDR2 SASEGT. The CDR3 contains 15 residues. CDR3 amino acids: CASRRGDLTNTEAFF. The CDR3 DNA reads TGTGCCAGCAGGAGAGGGGACTTAACAAACACTGAAGCTTTCTTT.

This clone showed up just a few times. The V call is TRBV5-5, the J call TRBJ1-2; possible D gene TRBD1, 6 bases. Per germline, CDR1 SGHKS and CDR2 YYEKEE (reference sequence). Deletions cut 7 bases from V and 4 bases from J, with 23 bases between. The CDR3 is made up of 16 amino acids. CDR3 protein: CASDFGDMGPAYGYTF. The CDR3 DNA reads as TGTGCCAGCGACTTTGGGGACATGGGCCCTGCCTATGGCTACACCTTC.

The genes are TRBV7-9 and TRBJ2-7; the D gene is possibly TRBD1 (6 bases). Per germline, CDR1 SEHNR and CDR2 FQNEAQ (reference sequence). The CDR3 consists of 13 residues. Trimming left V 3 bases short and J 4 bases short, with 10 bases between. The CDR3 DNA reads as TGTGCCAGCAGCTTCACAGGGAGTTACGAGCAGTACTTC. This encodes CASSFTGSYEQYF. The whole variable domain, remainder taken from reference TRBV7-9 and TRBJ2-7, is DTGVSQNPRHKITKRGQNVTFRCDPISEHNRLYWYRQTLGQGPEFLTYFQNEAQLEKSRLLSDRFSAERPKGSFSTLEIQRTEQGDSAMYLCASSFTGSYEQYFGPGTRLTVT.

The chain joins TRBV15 to TRBJ2-7, with 9 bases identical to TRBD2. There are 15 residues in the CDR3. CDR1 is LNHNV and CDR2 is YYDKDF in the germline V gene (reference sequence). V gave up 0 bases and J gave up 6 bases; unmatched junction bases: 6. DNA of the CDR3: TGTGCCACCAGCAGAGATTTAGCGGGAGAAAGCGAGCAGTACTTC. Its translation is CATSRDLAGESEQYF.

The sample holds a few counts of this clone. The J gene is TRBJ2-7, the V gene TRBV6-1, with a weak D call TRBD1 (6 bases). This CDR3 contains 15 residues. Germline loops: CDR1 MNHNS, CDR2 SASEGT. Between the trimmed V and J ends, which lost 5 bases and 0 bases, there was a span of 14 bases. The CDR3 region is CASSQQGLYSYEQYF. In DNA form, the CDR3 reads TGTGCCAGCAGTCAACAGGGCCTTTACTCCTACGAGCAGTACTTC.

The J gene is TRBJ2-5, the V gene TRBV5-1; TRBD2 might be the D (6 bases). The CDR3 covers 13 residues. Germline V lookup: CDR1 SGHRS, CDR2 YFSETQ. V was clipped by 5 bases and J by 5 bases, with 13 bases between them. CDR3 in DNA: TGCGCCAGCAGACCGGGGGTTGGGGAGACCCAGTACTTC. Translating gives CASRPGVGETQYF. The full variable domain, in which reference TRBV5-1 and TRBJ2-5 provide the parts outside the CDR3, is KAGVTQTPRYLIKTRGQQVTLSCSPISGHRSVSWYQQTPGQGLQFLFEYFSETQRNKGNFPGRFSGRQFSNSRSEMNVSTLELGDSALYLCASRPGVGETQYFGPGTRLLVL.

This chain uses TRBV2 with TRBJ2-7; D possibly corresponds to TRBD1 (7 bases). V dropped 5 bases and J dropped 6 bases, with 23 bases sitting between them. In germline, CDR1 is SNHLY, CDR2 FYNNEI. The CDR3 extends over 16 amino acids. The CDR3 DNA reads TGTGCCAGCAGTTCACAGGGGATCGGGGGTCTCGGCGAGCAGTACTTC. Its protein is CASSSQGIGGLGEQYF. The variable domain in full, completed from reference TRBV2 and TRBJ2-7, reads EPEVTQTPSHQVTQMGQEVILRCVPISNHLYFYWYRQILGQKVEFLVSFYNNEISEKSEIFDDQFSVERPDGSNFTLKIRSTKLEDSAMYFCASSSQGIGGLGEQYFGPGTRLTVT.

This clone was observed a handful of times. This chain links TRBV6-1 with TRBJ1-3; a possible D gene is TRBD1 (5 bases). Per the germline V gene, CDR1 is MNHNS and CDR2 is SASEGT. Trimming stripped 8 bases from V and 0 bases from J, with 11 bases between. The CDR3 consists of 14 residues. CDR3 region: CASARAISGNTIYF. For the CDR3, the DNA is TGTGCCAGCGCCAGGGCCATCTCTGGAAACACCATATATTTT.

The genes are TRBV2 and TRBJ2-1; possible D gene TRBD2, 6 bases. This CDR3 contains 16 residues. Germline V CDR1 and CDR2: SNHLY, FYNNEI. The germline V and J ends were trimmed by 0 bases and 0 bases, with 9 bases remaining between them. CDR3 residues: CASSEARGSSYNEQFF. The CDR3 DNA follows: TGTGCCAGCAGTGAAGCCCGGGGGAGCTCCTACAATGAGCAGTTCTTC. The full variable domain, in which reference TRBV2 and TRBJ2-1 provide the parts outside the CDR3, is EPEVTQTPSHQVTQMGQEVILRCVPISNHLYFYWYRQILGQKVEFLVSFYNNEISEKSEIFDDQFSVERPDGSNFTLKIRSTKLEDSAMYFCASSEARGSSYNEQFFGPGTRLTVL.

This clone was detected only a few times. This rearrangement joins TRBV29-1 to TRBJ2-3; D is unclear. The germline gives CDR1 SQVTM, CDR2 ANQGSEA. The CDR3 totals 13 residues. V was shortened by 8 bases and J by 4 bases, with 16 bases between the two germline ends. CDR3 region: CSLNGPLADTQYF. The CDR3 nucleotides read TGCAGCCTTAACGGCCCCCTAGCAGATACGCAGTATTTT.

The CDR3 spells CASSPPGSDQPQHF. Here the CDR3 DNA reads TGTGCCAGCAGCCCCCCAGGGTCGGATCAGCCCCAGCATTTT. This chain connects TRBV7-8 to TRBJ1-5, with TRBD1 as a possible D gene (5 bases). Germline CDR1 is SGHVS and CDR2 is FQNEAQ. This CDR3 contains 14 residues. V was pared by 5 bases and J by 5 bases, with 13 bases between.

The chain couples TRBV28 to TRBJ2-7, with D perhaps TRBD1 (6 bases). CDR1 MDHEN and CDR2 SYDVKM come from the germline V gene. The CDR3 length is 18 residues. V shed 7 bases and J shed 6 bases, with 31 bases lying between them. This chain's CDR3 is CASTTMGDIPLSVREQYF. CDR3 nucleotide sequence: TGTGCCAGCACTACCATGGGGGACATCCCCTTGTCCGTACGCGAGCAGTACTTC.

This clone was found once. This chain uses TRBV18 with TRBJ1-1, with 8 positions matching TRBD1. Germline-derived CDR1 and CDR2 are KGHSH and LQKENI. The CDR3 runs 17 residues. Trimming at V came to 0 bases and at J to 6 bases, leaving 12 bases not matched to a gene. The CDR3 is CASSPPVVGLGQAEAFF. For the CDR3, the DNA is TGTGCCAGCTCACCACCGGTTGTGGGGTTGGGACAGGCTGAAGCTTTCTTT.

The rearrangement links TRBV4-1 to TRBJ2-7; TRBD2 aligns across 11 bases. Trimming at V came to 3 bases and at J to 6 bases, leaving 16 bases not matched to a gene. Germline V gene sequence: CDR1 MGHRA, CDR2 YSYEKL. There are 18 residues in the CDR3. This CDR3 is CASSHYSYFISGRAEQYF. CDR3 sequence (DNA): TGCGCCAGCAGCCATTATTCTTATTTCATTAGCGGGAGGGCCGAGCAGTACTTC.

The chain links TRBV15 to TRBJ1-6; 9 positions match TRBD1. CDR1 is LNHNV, CDR2 YYDKDF, per germline (reference sequence). The CDR3 consists of 17 residues. Trimming cost V 3 bases and J 9 bases; bases outside gene matches: 12. This chain's CDR3 is CATSSPEQGAGSSPLHF. The CDR3 DNA is TGTGCCACCAGCAGTCCAGAACAGGGGGCAGGGAGTTCACCCCTCCACTTT.

This clone was counted only a few times. Here the CDR3 DNA reads TGCGCCAGCAGCCAAGAGTCTAGCACGCCCTACAATGAGCAGTTCTTC. This sequence encodes CASSQESSTPYNEQFF. The genes are TRBV4-1 and TRBJ2-1, with a possible D match to TRBD2 (5 bases). CDR1 and CDR2 from the germline V gene are MGHRA and YSYEKL. V lost 0 bases, J lost 2 bases, and 11 bases lay in between. This CDR3 spans 16 amino acids.